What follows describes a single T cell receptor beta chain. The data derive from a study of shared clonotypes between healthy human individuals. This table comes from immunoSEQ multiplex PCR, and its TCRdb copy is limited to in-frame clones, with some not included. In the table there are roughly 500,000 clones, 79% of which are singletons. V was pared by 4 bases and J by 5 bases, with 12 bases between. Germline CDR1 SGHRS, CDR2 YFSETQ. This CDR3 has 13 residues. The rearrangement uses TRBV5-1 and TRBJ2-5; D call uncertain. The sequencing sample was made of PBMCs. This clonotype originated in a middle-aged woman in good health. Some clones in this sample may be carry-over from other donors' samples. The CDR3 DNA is TGCGCCAGCAGCATGAACCCTGAGGAGACCCAGTACTTC. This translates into CASSMNPEETQYF. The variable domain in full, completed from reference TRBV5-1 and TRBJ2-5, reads KAGVTQTPRYLIKTRGQQVTLSCSPISGHRSVSWYQQTPGQGLQFLFEYFSETQRNKGNFPGRFSGRQFSNSRSEMNVSTLELGDSALYLCASSMNPEETQYFGPGTRLLVL.